The 7 T cell receptor beta chains reported below all come from one sample, sequenced in a study of ipilimumab plus nivolumab after autologous stem cell transplantation. Only in-frame clones appear in the TCRdb table, and some are missing; sequencing was by immunoSEQ multiplex PCR. The sample holds about 40,000 clones, approximately 92% seen once. Sequences were derived from PBMCs, sampled in a trial of ipilimumab plus nivolumab as post-transplant consolidation. The receptor set was obtained from a male donor with multiple myeloma.

The V call is TRBV5-8, the J call TRBJ2-7; D is possibly TRBD2 (6 bases). Trimming stripped 5 bases from V and 2 bases from J, with 14 bases between. Germline values: CDR1 SGHTS, CDR2 YDEGEE. This CDR3 comprises 14 residues. For the CDR3, the DNA is TGTGCCAGCAGTCCTTTGGGAGGCCCCTACGAGCAGTACTTC. Protein sequence: CASSPLGGPYEQYF.

J is TRBJ2-3 and V is TRBV4-2, with a weak D call TRBD2 (6 bases). With 1 base removed from V and 2 bases from J, the gap between germline ends came to 16 bases. Germline V gene sequence: CDR1 LGHNA, CDR2 YNFKEQ. This CDR3 region has 17 residues. The CDR3 nucleotides are TGTGCCAGCAGCCAAGTGCGCGGGGAAATATCCACAGATACGCAGTATTTT. Its protein is CASSQVRGEISTDTQYF.

J is TRBJ1-2 and V is TRBV5-1; tentatively, D is TRBD1 (6 bases). CDR1 and CDR2 (germline): SGHRS, YFSETQ. This CDR3 contains 15 residues. V was trimmed by 5 bases and J by 1 base, leaving 15 bases between them. The CDR3 protein is CASSSGQFLNYGYTF. In nucleotides, the CDR3 is TGCGCCAGCAGTTCGGGACAATTCCTTAACTATGGCTACACCTTC.

V gene TRBV28 combines with J gene TRBJ1-5; 9 bases fit TRBD1. CDR3 length equals 15 residues. The V segment lost 5 bases and the J segment 7 bases; nucleotides outside the gene matches: 9. Germline loops: CDR1 MDHEN, CDR2 SYDVKM. The CDR3 sequence: CASSLGDRVRQPQHF. For the CDR3, the DNA is TGTGCCAGCAGTCTCGGGGACAGGGTTAGGCAGCCCCAGCATTTT.

The chain combines TRBV5-1 with TRBJ2-5, with TRBD2 matching over 9 bases. Germline loops: CDR1 SGHRS, CDR2 YFSETQ. Trimming at V came to 0 bases and at J to 1 base, leaving 7 bases not matched to a gene. The CDR3 has 17 amino acids. The CDR3 loop is CASSLGISGGFQETQYF. CDR3 coding DNA: TGCGCCAGCAGCTTGGGGATTAGCGGGGGTTTCCAAGAGACCCAGTACTTC.

J is TRBJ1-1 and V is TRBV19; 10 nucleotides line up with TRBD1. Trimming cost V 6 bases and J 3 bases; bases outside gene matches: 7. The germline V gene has CDR1 LNHDA and CDR2 SQIVND (reference sequence). The CDR3 has 15 amino acids. The CDR3 sequence: CASRRDRGWDTEAFF. The CDR3 DNA is TGTGCCAGTAGGCGGGACAGGGGTTGGGACACTGAAGCTTTCTTT.

J is TRBJ2-7 and V is TRBV7-8; the D gene could be TRBD1 or TRBD2 (7 bases each). The CDR3 has 13 residues. The V gene's germline CDR1 is SGHVS and CDR2 FQNEAQ. Trimming took 1 base from V and 11 from J, leaving 15 bases between them. CDR3 bases: TGTGCCAGCAGCTTAGTGGGCCAGGGGGGGAAGTACTTC. Its translation is CASSLVGQGGKYF.